The 23 T cell receptor beta chains presented below share a single source sample, sequenced in a study of blood T cells in healthy people across ages (dated by TCRdb to the mid-2010s). The library was produced with 5' RACE. Instrument used: Illumina HiSeq 2500. A second PCR of roughly 7 to 11 cycles was run with a J-beta primer mix and a sample-barcoded 5' primer. Starting from the raw public reads, TCRdb applied fastp trimming at Q25, assembled clones with MiXCR and retained in-frame beta chains. Identical CDR3 protein sequences are pooled into one entry, listed with their most common genes and DNA. The sample table shows around 940,000 distinct CDR3 sequences, and just over 50% are seen once. Around 21% of the sample comes from the top ten. Sequenced: blood. The receptors here all came from an older woman in good health.

This clonotype showed up just a few times. This sequence joins TRBV12-3 or TRBV12-4 and TRBJ2-7, with D maybe TRBD2 (5 bases). The CDR3 has 17 residues. V was clipped by 5 bases and J by 3 bases, with 23 bases between them. CDR3 loop: CASSTNSKTGIIYEQYF. CDR3 sequence (DNA): TGTGCCAGCAGTACGAACTCCAAGACGGGAATAATCTACGAGCAGTACTTC.

This clonotype was counted ten times or more. This chain links TRBV7-2 with TRBJ2-7; D gene ambiguous. The CDR3 has 15 residues. Germline lookup yields CDR1 SGHTA and CDR2 FQGNSA. V lost 1 base and J 4 bases, leaving 14 bases between the germline ends. The CDR3 DNA reads as TGTGCCAGCAGCTTAGTTCCGCAGGAACAATACGAGCAGTACTTC. Protein product: CASSLVPQEQYEQYF. Full variable domain (rest looked up from reference TRBV7-2 and TRBJ2-7): GAGVSQSPSNKVTEKGKDVELRCDPISGHTALYWYRQSLGQGLEFLIYFQGNSAPDKSGLPSDRFSAERTGGSVSTLTIQRTQQEDSAVYLCASSLVPQEQYEQYFGPGTRLTVT.

This clonotype was seen repeatedly, ten times or more. This sequence joins TRBV29-1 and TRBJ2-7; D may be TRBD2 (5 bases). Trimming took off 4 bases at V and 6 bases at J, with 22 bases between the two ends. Germline CDR1 and CDR2: SQVTM and ANQGSEA. The CDR3 spans 15 residues. The CDR3: CSVGAWERGSREQYF. The CDR3 DNA reads TGCAGCGTTGGAGCCTGGGAGCGCGGATCACGCGAGCAGTACTTC.

The chain recombines TRBV28 with TRBJ2-5; D call uncertain. Germline loops: CDR1 MDHEN, CDR2 SYDVKM. CDR3 length: 15 amino acids. The V end was cut by 5 bases, the J end by 4 bases, with 17 bases between. CDR3 DNA sequence: TGTGCCAGCAGTCCCCGGTCGGGTTGGGGAGAGACCCAGTACTTC. It yields the protein CASSPRSGWGETQYF.

This clonotype was counted between two and nine times. The chain has TRBV2 and TRBJ2-5, with TRBD1 matching over 7 bases. Trimming took 3 bases from V and 2 from J; bases not matched to a gene: 3. This CDR3 spans 14 amino acids. The V gene's germline CDR1 is SNHLY and CDR2 FYNNEI. The CDR3, as DNA: TGTGCCAGCAGTGATCCAGGGGGTCAAGAGACCCAGTACTTC. It encodes CASSDPGGQETQYF.

This clonotype appeared a few times. J is TRBJ2-7 and V is TRBV5-1; D call uncertain. The CDR3 runs 16 residues. V was clipped by 2 bases and J by 7 bases, with 22 bases between them. The germline CDR1 and CDR2 sequences are SGHRS and YFSETQ. CDR3 sequence reads: CASSLAPFEISREQYF. CDR3 in DNA: TGCGCCAGCAGCTTAGCCCCTTTCGAGATCAGTCGGGAGCAGTACTTC.

The J gene is TRBJ2-5, the V gene TRBV10-2; D possibly uses TRBD1 or TRBD2 (7 bases each). Germline CDR1 is WSHSY and CDR2 is SAAADI. This CDR3 contains 16 residues. The V gene lost 3 bases and the J gene lost 0 bases, with 14 bases spanning the gap. The DNA for the CDR3 is TGCGCCAGCAGTGAATCAGGGGGGGAGTACCAAGAGACCCAGTACTTC. Its translation: CASSESGGEYQETQYF.

The count of this clonotype is one. The CDR3 protein is CATSRWPEETQYF. The CDR3 DNA reads TGTGCCACCAGCAGGTGGCCGGAGGAGACCCAGTACTTC. The V gene is TRBV15, the J gene TRBJ2-5; D ambiguous. The CDR3 is made up of 13 amino acids. Germline V lookup: CDR1 LNHNV, CDR2 YYDKDF (reference sequence). V lost 3 bases and J 5 bases, leaving 10 bases between the germline ends.

The table lists this clonotype with a few counts. The rearrangement joins TRBV3-1 to TRBJ1-2; D not resolved. This CDR3 is 13 amino acids long. Germline V CDR1 and CDR2: LGHDT, YNNKEL (reference sequence). Trimming removed 8 bases from V and 0 bases from J, with 10 bases in between. The CDR3 DNA is TGTGCCAGCCTTGGACCGCCTAACTATGGCTACACCTTC. Protein: CASLGPPNYGYTF.

The gene calls are TRBV6-6 and TRBJ2-7; 11 positions match TRBD2. V was pared by 0 bases and J by 4 bases, with 2 bases of the junction left unmatched. The CDR3 has 15 residues. Germline lookup yields CDR1 MNHNY and CDR2 SVGAGI (reference sequence). CDR3 sequence reads: CASSYSTSGKYEQYF. The DNA of the CDR3 is TGTGCCAGCAGTTACTCGACTAGCGGGAAGTACGAGCAGTACTTC.

The rearrangement joins TRBV11-3 to TRBJ2-3, with D uncertain. The CDR3 is 16 residues long. From germline, CDR1 is SGHNT and CDR2 YENEEA. V dropped 5 bases and J dropped 0 bases, with 15 bases sitting between them. DNA of the CDR3: TGTGCCAGCAGCCCGGGTACTGGCGGCAGCACAGATACGCAGTATTTT. Translation gives CASSPGTGGSTDTQYF.

This clonotype was picked up a small number of times. J is TRBJ2-7 and V is TRBV3-1; D unresolved. The CDR3 covers 15 residues. The germline V gene has CDR1 LGHDT and CDR2 YNNKEL (reference sequence). Trimming left V 0 bases short and J 5 bases short, with 14 bases between. The CDR3 DNA sequence: TGTGCCAGCAGCCAAGATAGGGTAGCTTTCGACGAGCAGTACTTC. Its protein product is CASSQDRVAFDEQYF.

The CDR3 bases are TGCAGTGCTAGAGACTCTAGGACCTCCTACGAGCAGTACTTC. The encoded protein is CSARDSRTSYEQYF. This sequence joins TRBV20-1 and TRBJ2-7; the D is unclear. Looked up from germline, CDR1 is DFQATT and CDR2 is SNEGSKA (reference sequence). The ends were cut back, 0 bases at V and 0 bases at J, with 9 bases in the middle. This CDR3 has 14 amino acids.

The chain employs TRBV18 and TRBJ1-4; possible D gene TRBD1, 5 bases. V lost 6 bases to trimming and J lost 5 bases, with 16 bases between them. CDR1 is KGHSH, CDR2 LQKENI, per germline. The CDR3 sequence is 15 residues long. CDR3 loop: CASSSVWGVNEKLFF. CDR3 sequence (DNA): TGTGCCAGCTCGTCGGTTTGGGGGGTCAATGAAAAACTGTTTTTT.

As for this clonotype: Since a much larger clone is just one base distant, this may be a read error. V is TRBV5-5 and J is TRBJ2-7; TRBD1 matches at 9 bases. Trimming took 4 bases from V and 3 from J; bases not matched to a gene: 5. Germline V lookup: CDR1 SGHKS, CDR2 YYEKEE (reference sequence). The CDR3 totals 14 residues. Here the CDR3 DNA reads TGTGCCAGCAGCGTACAGGGGGCTGACTACGAGCAGTACTTC. It yields the protein CASSVQGADYEQYF.

This clonotype was observed a few times. This rearrangement joins TRBV27 to TRBJ2-5; D is unresolved. The length of the CDR3 is 14 residues. V gave up 2 bases and J gave up 5 bases, with 12 bases separating them. Germline CDR1 and CDR2: MNHEY and SMNVEV (reference sequence). CDR3 residues: CASSLIGDGETQYF. In nucleotides, the CDR3 is TGTGCCAGCAGTTTAATTGGGGATGGGGAGACCCAGTACTTC.

This clonotype appeared a few times. V usage is TRBV2 and J usage is TRBJ2-7, with D tentatively TRBD1 or TRBD2 (5 bases each). V was shortened by 4 bases and J by 4 bases, with 17 bases between the two germline ends. The CDR3 contains 15 residues. From germline, CDR1 is SNHLY and CDR2 FYNNEI. The CDR3 spells CASSVQRGEGYEQYF. DNA for the CDR3: TGTGCCAGCAGTGTTCAAAGGGGTGAGGGGTACGAGCAGTACTTC.

This chain uses TRBV4-2 with TRBJ2-3, with no clear D. Trimming removed 0 bases at V and 12 bases at J, with 13 bases between. Germline CDR1 is LGHNA and CDR2 is YNFKEQ. The CDR3 is 13 residues long. The CDR3 reads CASSQDRAPNQYF. The CDR3 nucleotides read TGTGCCAGCAGCCAAGACCGGGCCCCAAATCAGTATTTT.

The chain is built from TRBV6-2 or TRBV6-3 and TRBJ2-1; either TRBD1 or TRBD2 may fit D (5 bases each). The CDR3 is 15 residues long. V lost 5 bases, J lost 8 bases, and 19 bases lay in between. Germline V gives CDR1 MNHEY, CDR2 SVGEGT. CDR3 amino acids: CASSESGPPRDEQFF. In DNA, the CDR3 is TGTGCCAGCAGTGAGTCGGGACCCCCCCGCGATGAGCAGTTCTTC.

This clonotype was counted a few times. This chain joins TRBV7-9 and TRBJ2-1; 8 nucleotides agree with TRBD2. Germline V lookup: CDR1 SEHNR, CDR2 FQNEAQ (reference sequence). There are 17 residues in the CDR3. With 5 bases clipped from V and 0 bases from J, the junction kept 9 bases outside the gene matches. The CDR3 is CASSLTGLASSYNEQFF. In DNA form, the CDR3 reads TGTGCCAGCAGCCTTACTGGACTAGCCAGCTCCTACAATGAGCAGTTCTTC.

The gene calls are TRBV13 and TRBJ1-2; D remains unclear. The germline V gene has CDR1 PRHDT and CDR2 FYEKMQ (reference sequence). The CDR3 contains 16 residues. V was shortened by 5 bases and J by 5 bases, with 21 bases between the two germline ends. CDR3 nucleotide sequence: TGTGCCAGCAGCGACACCGGGTCCGTCGATCCTTATGGCTACACCTTC. This codes for CASSDTGSVDPYGYTF.

This clonotype was counted between two and nine times. DNA of the CDR3: TGCAGCGTTGAAGAGTCTGATGGGGGTGAGCAGTTCTTC. Protein sequence: CSVEESDGGEQFF. The chain couples TRBV29-1 to TRBJ2-1, with D possibly being TRBD1 or TRBD2 (5 bases each). V was pared by 0 bases and J by 9 bases, with 12 bases between. The CDR3 totals 13 residues. From germline, CDR1 is SQVTM and CDR2 ANQGSEA.

Points on this clonotype: One end of the junction does not line up with germline, which may come from a read error. The CDR3 nucleotides are TGTGCCAGCTCATCACAGGGGGCTGGAGCCAAAAGCATTCAGTACTTC. Translation gives CASSSQGAGAKSIQYF. This chain joins TRBV18 and TRBJ2-4; 9 positions match TRBD1. This CDR3 contains 16 residues. Germline loops: CDR1 KGHSH, CDR2 LQKENI.